This T cell receptor (beta chain) was recovered during a study of cytomegalovirus exposure and HLA in healthy donors. The PCR was carried out with 60 Vbeta primers and 13 Jbeta primers. Using immunoSEQ multiplex PCR, the repertoire was profiled, and TCRdb retains in-frame clones only, with some absent. Of about 210,000 clones detected, 65% to 85% appear once; the ten largest clones hold about 1.8%. On this clone itself: The target antigen is unknown.

Study results and caveats: When analyzed later, a missense DCLRE1C variant was found to be linked to TCR beta V- and J-gene trimming. In vitro, a few CMV-associated chains proved specific for CMV antigens. Most TCR sequences were rare, but some public TCRs occurred in many donors.

Sequenced material: PBMCs. The origin of this receptor is a man aged 35 to 55 in good health and CMV-seropositive.

The CDR3 region is CASSIRTGVFGGYGYTF. For the CDR3, the DNA is TGTGCCAGTAGTATCCGGACAGGGGTCTTTGGAGGCTATGGCTACACCTTC. V is TRBV19 and J is TRBJ1-2; 9 bases align to TRBD1. Germline V gives CDR1 LNHDA, CDR2 SQIVND (reference sequence). The CDR3 is made up of 17 amino acids. Germline trimming cut 3 bases from V and 4 bases from J; bases unmatched to any gene: 12. The variable domain in full, with the rest retrieved from reference TRBV19 and TRBJ1-2, is DGGITQSPKYLFRKEGQNVTLSCEQNLNHDAMYWYRQDPGQGLRLIYYSQIVNDFQKGDIAEGYSVSREKKESFPLTVTSAQKNPTAFYLCASSIRTGVFGGYGYTFGSGTRLTVV.